This T cell receptor (beta chain) was obtained from a study of blood T cells in healthy people across ages. Overall study results and limits: Diversity figures based on one million T cells were deemed too low.

Alongside a J-beta primer mix, a sample-barcoded 5' primer served in a second PCR lasting roughly 7 to 11 cycles. A single record per CDR3 protein comes from TCRdb applying MiXCR to the 5' RACE reads. The data show under 700,000 distinct CDR3 sequences, more than 20% seen once. This clonotype was counted ten times or more. Its antigen is unknown. A minimum of 7 million PBMCs was isolated per sample. Germline V lookup: CDR1 MNHNS, CDR2 SASEGT. The CDR3 runs 15 residues. The ends were cut back, 5 bases at V and 4 bases at J, with 17 bases in the middle. The same specimen was also included in a second study, on T cells of mothers and their children.

The clonotype originates from a boy aged 5-17 years in good health. The chain joins TRBV6-1 to TRBJ1-2, with D possibly matching TRBD1 (6 bases). The sample taken for sequencing was blood. The DNA of the CDR3 is TGTGCCAGCAGTTCGACAGGTCCTGACTTCTATGGCTACACCTTC. It specifies CASSSTGPDFYGYTF.